The 10 T cell receptor beta chains below come from one sample, sequenced in a study of shared clonotypes between healthy human individuals. The repertoire was sequenced with immunoSEQ multiplex PCR; TCRdb's copy has only in-frame clones and lacks some. The data hold a few million clones, with 85% to 95% observed a single time. The sequenced material came from naive CD4+ T cells from PBMCs. Subset specified: CD45RA+ positively selected. The receptors here all came from a man between 18 and 35 years old in good health. Some clones in this sample may be carry-over from other donors' samples.

The V and J genes are TRBV18 and TRBJ2-1, with a possible D match to TRBD2 (5 bases). In germline, CDR1 is KGHSH, CDR2 LQKENI. The CDR3 covers 15 residues. The germline V and J ends were trimmed by 3 bases and 5 bases, with 14 bases remaining between them. The CDR3 DNA is TGTGCCAGCTCACCGAGCCGGGAACTACACAATGAGCAGTTCTTC. This translates into CASSPSRELHNEQFF. Full variable domain (remainder filled in from reference TRBV18 and TRBJ2-1): NAGVMQNPRHLVRRRGQEARLRCSPMKGHSHVYWYRQLPEEGLKFMVYLQKENIIDESGMPKERFSAEFPKEGPSILRIQQVVRGDSAAYFCASSPSRELHNEQFFGPGTRLTVL.

This sequence joins TRBV7-3 and TRBJ2-2; 7 bases align to TRBD2. Trimming removed 5 bases from V and 4 bases from J; junction bases left unmatched: 10. Germline CDR1 reads SGHTA; CDR2 reads FQGTGA. The CDR3 is 16 residues long. The CDR3 region has the DNA TGTGCCAGCAGCCCAAACCCGAGCGGGATCACCGGGGAGCTGTTTTTT. It is translated as CASSPNPSGITGELFF.

The chain has TRBV18 and TRBJ2-7, with TRBD1 matching over 9 bases. Germline loops: CDR1 KGHSH, CDR2 LQKENI. J gave up 1 base and V 3 bases, and 7 bases lay outside the gene matches. The CDR3 has 16 amino acids. The CDR3 loop is CASSPRVDRGSYEQYF. Here the CDR3 DNA reads TGTGCCAGCTCACCTCGTGTGGACAGGGGATCCTACGAGCAGTACTTC.

The J gene is TRBJ2-5, the V gene TRBV5-1, with 9 bases that match TRBD1. V was clipped by 0 bases and J by 3 bases; unmatched bases: 3. CDR1 is SGHRS and CDR2 is YFSETQ in the germline V gene. The CDR3 extends over 15 amino acids. The CDR3 protein is CASSLDTGGEETQYF. Written as DNA, the CDR3 is TGCGCCAGCAGCTTGGATACAGGGGGCGAAGAGACCCAGTACTTC.

On this clone: The same CDR3 also results from other DNA sequences found in this sample. The CDR3 spells CASSLSGSGAYEQYF. The CDR3 DNA reads as TGTGCCAGCAGCCTGAGTGGCAGTGGAGCCTACGAGCAGTACTTC. The chain couples TRBV5-4 to TRBJ2-7; D unclear. The V and J ends lost 4 bases and 2 bases respectively, with 16 bases between them. CDR1 is SGHNT and CDR2 is YYREEE in the germline V gene (reference sequence). CDR3 length: 15 residues.

The V gene is TRBV15, the J gene TRBJ2-7, with a weak D call TRBD1 (5 bases). The CDR3 length is 18 residues. V lost 0 bases and J lost 3, with 21 bases in between. The germline V gene encodes CDR1 LNHNV and CDR2 YYDKDF (reference sequence). CDR3 sequence reads: CATSRDKRVGRFNYEQYF. The CDR3, as DNA: TGTGCCACCAGCAGAGATAAAAGGGTGGGGCGGTTTAACTACGAGCAGTACTTC.

This clone was recorded only once. V and J are TRBV7-6 and TRBJ1-5, with D uncertain. CDR1 is SGHVS and CDR2 is FNYEAQ in the germline V gene. The CDR3 totals 14 residues. V dropped 1 base and J dropped 4 bases, with 8 bases sitting between them. The CDR3: CASSLEPVNQPQHF. CDR3 nucleotide sequence: TGTGCCAGCAGCTTAGAGCCGGTGAATCAGCCCCAGCATTTT.

V is TRBV19 and J is TRBJ1-1, with D tentatively TRBD1 (5 bases). The CDR3 covers 13 residues. V lost 5 bases and J lost 3, with 10 bases in between. Germline lookup yields CDR1 LNHDA and CDR2 SQIVND (reference sequence). This chain's CDR3 is CASSWGGDTEAFF. The CDR3 DNA reads TGTGCCAGTAGTTGGGGCGGGGACACTGAAGCTTTCTTT.

This clone was counted between two and nine times. The sample holds other DNA sequences that translate to the same CDR3. V is TRBV7-9 and J is TRBJ2-3; D is uncertain. The CDR3 loop spans 12 amino acids. Germline V gene sequence: CDR1 SEHNR, CDR2 FQNEAQ (reference sequence). Trimming removed 5 bases at V and 0 bases at J, with 3 bases between. CDR3 in DNA: TGTGCCAGCAGCATTAGCACAGATACGCAGTATTTT. Its protein product is CASSISTDTQYF. The whole variable domain, filled in from reference TRBV7-9 and TRBJ2-3, reads DTGVSQNPRHKITKRGQNVTFRCDPISEHNRLYWYRQTLGQGPEFLTYFQNEAQLEKSRLLSDRFSAERPKGSFSTLEIQRTEQGDSAMYLCASSISTDTQYFGPGTRLTVL.

The rearrangement links TRBV5-1 to TRBJ1-5; no clear D. Germline V lookup: CDR1 SGHRS, CDR2 YFSETQ. V lost 0 bases to trimming and J lost 5 bases, with 6 bases between them. CDR3 length: 13 residues. The CDR3 DNA follows: TGCGCCAGCAGCTTGGCCGTCGATCAGCCCCAGCATTTT. The encoded protein is CASSLAVDQPQHF. The whole variable domain, filled in from reference TRBV5-1 and TRBJ1-5, reads KAGVTQTPRYLIKTRGQQVTLSCSPISGHRSVSWYQQTPGQGLQFLFEYFSETQRNKGNFPGRFSGRQFSNSRSEMNVSTLELGDSALYLCASSLAVDQPQHFGDGTRLSIL.